The 18 T cell receptor beta chains listed next were all sequenced from one sample in a study of T cell responses to AZD1222 COVID-19 vaccine. Profiling relied on immunoSEQ multiplex PCR, and the TCRdb table lists in-frame clones only, not all of them. The sample includes under 200,000 clones, about nine tenths of them seen just once. The input for sequencing was peripheral blood, taken on day 0 of AZD1222 vaccination. The source of these receptors is an adult in good health.

V gene TRBV5-1 combines with J gene TRBJ2-7; TRBD1 agrees at 11 bases. The germline gives CDR1 SGHRS, CDR2 YFSETQ. CDR3 length equals 16 residues. The V gene end was trimmed by 0 bases and the J gene end by 2 bases; junction bases not matched to a gene: 4. CDR3 sequence reads: CASSLDGTGGTYEQYF. The CDR3 DNA is TGCGCCAGCAGCTTGGATGGGACAGGGGGAACCTACGAGCAGTACTTC.

The chain couples TRBV21-1 to TRBJ1-2; the DNA was not used to check the table's D call, TRBD1. TRBV21-1 corresponds to a pseudogene. The CDR3 runs 17 residues. The CDR3 loop is CASSTGGHKRHNYGYTF. CDR3 DNA: TGTGCCAGCAGCACAGGGGGGCACAAACGTCATAACTATGGCTACACCTTC.

This chain uses TRBV7-9 with TRBJ2-1; TRBD2 aligns across 8 bases. Germline CDR1 SEHNR, CDR2 FQNEAQ (reference sequence). The CDR3 contains 16 residues. J lost 5 bases, V lost 5 bases, and 11 bases had no gene match. CDR3 residues: CASSKIAGRSHNEQFF. The CDR3 nucleotides read TGTGCCAGCAGCAAAATAGCGGGACGAAGCCACAATGAGCAGTTCTTC.

V gene TRBV6-6 combines with J gene TRBJ1-2; no clear D. V shed 7 bases and J shed 0 bases, with 12 bases lying between them. The germline V gene has CDR1 MNHNY and CDR2 SVGAGI (reference sequence). CDR3 size: 14 residues. CDR3 nucleotide sequence: TGTGCCAGCAATCTTTTCTCAGCTAACTATGGCTACACCTTC. Amino acid sequence: CASNLFSANYGYTF.

This sequence joins TRBV13 and TRBJ2-5; no reliable D call. This CDR3 has 16 residues. V dropped 3 bases and J dropped 3 bases, with 17 bases sitting between them. Germline CDR1 PRHDT, CDR2 FYEKMQ (reference sequence). The CDR3 loop is CASSFKGPQREETQYF. The CDR3 DNA is TGTGCCAGCAGCTTCAAAGGGCCACAGAGAGAAGAGACCCAGTACTTC. Full variable domain (outside the CDR3, taken from reference TRBV13 and TRBJ2-5): AAGVIQSPRHLIKEKRETATLKCYPIPRHDTVYWYQQGPGQDPQFLISFYEKMQSDKGSIPDRFSAQQFSDYHSELNMSSLELGDSALYFCASSFKGPQREETQYFGPGTRLLVL.

This sequence joins TRBV28 and TRBJ1-3; D possibly corresponds to TRBD1 (5 bases). Germline V gene lookup returns CDR1 MDHEN and CDR2 SYDVKM. Between the trimmed V and J ends, which lost 5 bases and 2 bases, there was a span of 10 bases. There are 14 residues in the CDR3. The CDR3 bases are TGTGCCAGCAGTGTCATGGGGGCTGGAAACACCATATATTTT. Translating gives CASSVMGAGNTIYF.

The chain links TRBV18 to TRBJ2-1; D tentatively fits TRBD1 or TRBD2 (6 bases each). Germline assignment: CDR1 KGHSH and CDR2 LQKENI. The CDR3 covers 12 residues. V was pared by 5 bases and J by 9 bases, with 11 bases between. In DNA form, the CDR3 reads TGTGCCAGCTCATCGGGGGCCGCTGAGCAGTTCTTC. Translated, it gives CASSSGAAEQFF.

The chain links TRBV9 to TRBJ2-5, with 8 bases aligning to TRBD2. Germline V lookup: CDR1 SGDLS, CDR2 YYNGEE. This CDR3 region has 15 residues. The V and J ends lost 4 bases and 1 base, in that order; junction bases with no gene match: 6. The CDR3 sequence is CASSYQTSAQETQYF. The CDR3 bases are TGTGCCAGCAGCTACCAGACTAGCGCCCAAGAGACCCAGTACTTC.

As concerns this clone: The same CDR3 arises from other DNA sequences in this sample as well. The rearrangement links TRBV14 to TRBJ2-1; D may be TRBD1 (6 bases). This CDR3 is 14 amino acids long. Germline V gene data show CDR1 as SGHDN and CDR2 as FVKESK. The germline V and J ends were trimmed by 4 bases and 4 bases, with 11 bases remaining between them. CDR3 protein: CASSPRTVYNEQFF. The CDR3, as DNA: TGTGCCAGCAGCCCGCGGACAGTTTACAATGAGCAGTTCTTC.

The rearrangement joins TRBV11-3 to TRBJ2-1; 12 positions match TRBD1. The V gene's germline CDR1 is SGHNT and CDR2 YENEEA. V lost 4 bases to trimming and J lost 7 bases; unmatched junction nucleotides: 8. The CDR3 has 16 residues. CDR3 loop: CASSSWSGQGANEQFF. The CDR3, as DNA: TGTGCCAGCAGCTCCTGGTCGGGACAGGGGGCGAATGAGCAGTTCTTC.

This chain joins TRBV19 and TRBJ1-4; D is ambiguous. The V end lost 5 bases, the J end lost 8 bases, and 15 bases lay between the germline ends. CDR1 and CDR2 (germline): LNHDA, SQIVND (reference sequence). This CDR3 contains 14 residues. This chain's CDR3 is CASSSYPGPEKLFF. CDR3 nucleotide sequence: TGTGCCAGTAGTTCCTACCCAGGACCAGAAAAACTGTTTTTT. The full variable domain, in which reference TRBV19 and TRBJ1-4 provide the parts outside the CDR3, is DGGITQSPKYLFRKEGQNVTLSCEQNLNHDAMYWYRQDPGQGLRLIYYSQIVNDFQKGDIAEGYSVSREKKESFPLTVTSAQKNPTAFYLCASSSYPGPEKLFFGSGTQLSVL.

The rearrangement links TRBV4-2 to TRBJ2-1; D might be TRBD1 (7 bases). Germline CDR1 and CDR2: LGHNA and YNFKEQ. The CDR3 contains 18 residues. V was clipped by 1 base and J by 5 bases, with 21 bases between them. Here the CDR3 DNA reads TGTGCCAGCAGCCAAGCATCGTCAGGGGGGATCATGGACAATGAGCAGTTCTTC. Protein sequence: CASSQASSGGIMDNEQFF.

V and J are TRBV5-3 and TRBJ2-7, with no clear D. TRBV5-3 is an ORF; its function is uncertain. CDR3 length equals 11 residues. Trimming cost V 1 base and J 4 bases, with 3 bases left between them. CDR3 DNA sequence: TGTGCCAGAAGCTTGAAGTACGAGCAGTACTTC. Its translation is CARSLKYEQYF.

This chain uses TRBV5-1 with TRBJ1-2; a weak D match, TRBD1 (6 bases). This CDR3 region has 15 residues. V lost 0 bases and J lost 6, with 15 bases in between. Germline values: CDR1 SGHRS, CDR2 YFSETQ. DNA for the CDR3: TGCGCCAGCAGCTTGGTGGATACAGGGAAGAATGGCTACACCTTC. It specifies CASSLVDTGKNGYTF.

In its sample, this clone was seen once. This rearrangement joins TRBV28 to TRBJ1-2; the D gene is possibly TRBD1 (6 bases). V dropped 6 bases and J dropped 5 bases, with 19 bases sitting between them. The CDR3 has 15 amino acids. Germline V gives CDR1 MDHEN, CDR2 SYDVKM. DNA of the CDR3: TGTGCCAGCAGCCCTTGGACAGCCAAATCGTATGGCTACACCTTC. This sequence encodes CASSPWTAKSYGYTF.

This rearrangement joins TRBV15 to TRBJ1-1; tentative D call: TRBD1 (5 bases). This CDR3 has 15 amino acids. The V end was cut by 1 base, the J end by 1 base, with 10 bases between. Germline V CDR1 and CDR2: LNHNV, YYDKDF (reference sequence). This CDR3 is CATSRVVGGNTEAFF. The CDR3, as DNA: TGTGCCACCAGCAGAGTGGTTGGGGGGAACACTGAAGCTTTCTTT.

This chain connects TRBV5-4 to TRBJ2-7, with D perhaps being TRBD1 or TRBD2 (5 bases each). V was pared by 5 bases and J by 1 base, with 16 bases between. The CDR3 loop spans 15 amino acids. Looked up from germline, CDR1 is SGHNT and CDR2 is YYREEE (reference sequence). The chain's CDR3 is CASSRPGTQSYEQYF. The CDR3 DNA follows: TGTGCCAGCAGTCGTCCAGGGACCCAGTCCTACGAGCAGTACTTC.

The rearrangement uses TRBV7-6 and TRBJ2-1, with a weak D call TRBD1 (5 bases). The CDR3 extends over 15 amino acids. CDR1 and CDR2 from the germline V gene are SGHVS and FNYEAQ. The V and J ends lost 3 bases and 1 base respectively, with 10 bases between them. Written as DNA, the CDR3 is TGTGCCAGCAGCTTTGCAGGGCAATCCTACAATGAGCAGTTCTTC. This sequence encodes CASSFAGQSYNEQFF.